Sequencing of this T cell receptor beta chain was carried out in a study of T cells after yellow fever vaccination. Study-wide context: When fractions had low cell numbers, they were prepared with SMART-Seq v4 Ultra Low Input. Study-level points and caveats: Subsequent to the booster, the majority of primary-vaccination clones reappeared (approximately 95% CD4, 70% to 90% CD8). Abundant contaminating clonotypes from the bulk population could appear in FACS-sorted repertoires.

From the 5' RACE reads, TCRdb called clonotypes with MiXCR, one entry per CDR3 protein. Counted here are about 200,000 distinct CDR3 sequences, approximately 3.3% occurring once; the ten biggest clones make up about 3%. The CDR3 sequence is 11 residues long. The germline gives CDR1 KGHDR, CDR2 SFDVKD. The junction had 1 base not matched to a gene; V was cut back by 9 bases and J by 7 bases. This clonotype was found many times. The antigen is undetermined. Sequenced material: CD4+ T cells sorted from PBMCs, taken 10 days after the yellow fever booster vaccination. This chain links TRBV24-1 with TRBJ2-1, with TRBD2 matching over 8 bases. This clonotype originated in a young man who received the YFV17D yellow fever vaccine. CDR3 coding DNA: TGTGCCACCCGGGAGGGGAATGAGCAGTTCTTC. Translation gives CATREGNEQFF.